Listed below are T cell receptor beta chains from one sample, sequenced in a study of OX40 agonist ivuxolimab in advanced cancers. Assay: immunoSEQ multiplex PCR; the TCRdb copy retains only in-frame clones and omits some. The sample consists of some 50,000 clones, around 88% of them appearing once. The starting material was CD4+ or CD8+ T cells sorted from blood, obtained in a trial of the OX40 agonist ivuxolimab. These receptors came from an adult with an advanced solid tumor such as melanoma, head and neck, liver or kidney cancer. CDR3s include the opening cysteine and the closing phenylalanine or tryptophan. Fields, in order: V gene, J gene, CDR3 protein.

v_gene: TRBV7-9; j_gene: TRBJ2-1; CDR3aa: CASSYRSWDNEQFF
v_gene: TRBV18; j_gene: TRBJ2-7; CDR3aa: CASSPPQGATYEQYF
v_gene: TRBV5-6; j_gene: TRBJ2-3; CDR3aa: CASSLGGASDTQYF
v_gene: TRBV27; j_gene: TRBJ2-7; CDR3aa: CASSLWTGLAAYEQYF
v_gene: TRBV4-2; j_gene: TRBJ1-2; CDR3aa: CASSQNTGTGFYGYTF
v_gene: TRBV18; j_gene: TRBJ1-2; CDR3aa: CASSPGGVVNYGYTF
v_gene: TRBV7-9; j_gene: TRBJ2-6; CDR3aa: CASSPGQGIVSGANVLTF
v_gene: TRBV30; j_gene: TRBJ1-5; CDR3aa: CAGQRPGRNQPQHF
v_gene: TRBV29-1; j_gene: TRBJ2-3; CDR3aa: CSVGTDTQYF
v_gene: TRBV19; j_gene: TRBJ2-6; CDR3aa: CASSRTTGGSGANVLTF
v_gene: TRBV5-5; j_gene: TRBJ1-2; CDR3aa: CASSCNRWASGYTF
v_gene: TRBV29-1; j_gene: TRBJ2-3; CDR3aa: CSVEGHPGASTDTQYF
v_gene: TRBV7-6; j_gene: TRBJ2-7; CDR3aa: CASSLWAGTNQREQYF
v_gene: TRBV10-3; j_gene: TRBJ2-5; CDR3aa: CAVGSGGLQETQYF
v_gene: TRBV18; j_gene: TRBJ1-1; CDR3aa: CASSPVGTGMNTEAFF